The 24 T cell receptor beta chains in this list originate from one sample, sequenced in a study of blood T cell repertoires in COVID-19. Only in-frame clones appear in the TCRdb table, and some are missing; sequencing was by immunoSEQ multiplex PCR. The data hold approximately 250,000 clones, with roughly 83% observed a single time. The sequencing sample was made of peripheral blood. These receptors all come from a woman of 80 years or more with COVID-19, enrolled during active disease.

The sample holds one count of this clone. The genes are TRBV12-3 or TRBV12-4 and TRBJ1-1; D remains ambiguous. V lost 3 bases to trimming and J lost 7 bases, with 9 bases between them. The CDR3 has 12 amino acids. CDR3 coding DNA: TGTGCCAGCAGTTTTTATCCGGGTGAAGCTTTCTTT. It yields the protein CASSFYPGEAFF.

This chain connects TRBV18 to TRBJ1-1; 10 positions agree with TRBD1. The CDR3 contains 14 residues. With 6 bases clipped from V and 0 bases from J, the junction kept 1 base outside the gene matches. Germline V gene lookup returns CDR1 KGHSH and CDR2 LQKENI. The chain's CDR3 is CASSGTGVNTEAFF. As DNA, the CDR3 is TGTGCCAGCTCCGGGACAGGGGTGAACACTGAAGCTTTCTTT.

This clone was counted once. The chain couples TRBV28 to TRBJ2-4, with TRBD2 identical over 16 bases. V shed 0 bases, J shed 8 bases, and the junction held 4 bases outside the gene matches. The CDR3 runs to 17 residues. CDR1 and CDR2 (germline): MDHEN, SYDVKM. CDR3 loop: CASSLWGLAGGRDIQYF. The DNA of the CDR3 is TGTGCCAGCAGTTTATGGGGACTAGCGGGGGGGCGAGACATTCAGTACTTC.

The rearrangement links TRBV9 to TRBJ2-1; 7 bases are a match to TRBD2. CDR3 size: 13 residues. V trimming: 2 bases; J trimming: 10 bases; junction bases outside the gene matches: 6. Germline V gives CDR1 SGDLS, CDR2 YYNGEE. CDR3 sequence: CASSVSVGREQFF. DNA of the CDR3: TGTGCCAGCAGCGTGTCGGTCGGGAGGGAGCAGTTCTTC.

The rearrangement links TRBV24-1 to TRBJ1-2; D gene uncertain. Germline V gene lookup returns CDR1 KGHDR and CDR2 SFDVKD. With 9 bases removed from V and 7 bases from J, the gap between germline ends came to 14 bases. The CDR3 is made up of 12 amino acids. CDR3 sequence: CATSDSGFGYTF. CDR3 nucleotide sequence: TGTGCCACCTCAGACTCGGGATTTGGCTACACCTTC.

The chain couples TRBV6-1 to TRBJ2-7, with D unresolved. The CDR3 covers 11 residues. Trimming removed 2 bases from V and 9 bases from J, with 8 bases in between. Germline CDR1 is MNHNS and CDR2 is SASEGT. This CDR3 reads CASSERQAQYV. The CDR3 coding sequence is TGTGCCAGCAGTGAACGGCAGGCGCAGTACGTC.

V and J are TRBV5-4 and TRBJ2-3; 9 nucleotides match TRBD1. CDR3 size: 16 residues. Germline V gene lookup returns CDR1 SGHNT and CDR2 YYREEE (reference sequence). V trimming: 0 bases; J trimming: 4 bases; junction bases outside the gene matches: 6. CDR3 DNA sequence: TGTGCCAGCAGCTTGGGGGACAGGGTTGCATCAGATACGCAGTATTTT. This codes for CASSLGDRVASDTQYF.

The V gene is TRBV5-1, the J gene TRBJ1-1; TRBD1 might be the D (5 bases). The CDR3 is 14 residues long. Germline assignment: CDR1 SGHRS and CDR2 YFSETQ. V dropped 0 bases and J dropped 7 bases, with 13 bases sitting between them. CDR3 residues: CASSLAPGRNEAFF. DNA of the CDR3: TGCGCCAGCAGCTTGGCCCCAGGGCGTAATGAAGCTTTCTTT.

V usage is TRBV7-2 and J usage is TRBJ1-2; D not certain. Germline loops: CDR1 SGHTA, CDR2 FQGNSA. The V and J ends lost 2 bases and 7 bases respectively, with 5 bases between them. This CDR3 has 11 amino acids. CDR3 nucleotides: TGTGCCAGCAGCTTACTTATTGGCTACACCTTC. Its translation: CASSLLIGYTF.

The genes are TRBV6-6 and TRBJ1-2, with unresolved D. V was clipped by 2 bases and J by 2 bases, with 6 bases between them. Germline CDR1 MNHNY, CDR2 SVGAGI (reference sequence). The CDR3 loop spans 13 amino acids. For the CDR3, the DNA is TGTGCCAGCAGTTACAATGGCAACTATGGCTACACCTTC. It codes for CASSYNGNYGYTF.

The chain is built from TRBV7-2 and TRBJ2-1, with unresolved D. Trimming removed 3 bases from V and 7 bases from J, with 22 bases in between. Looked up from germline, CDR1 is SGHTA and CDR2 is FQGNSA. This CDR3 spans 17 amino acids. The CDR3 here is CASSFIRLRSSGNEQFF. In DNA form, the CDR3 reads TGTGCCAGCAGCTTTATCCGGCTTCGGTCGTCGGGTAATGAGCAGTTCTTC.

The chain joins TRBV5-6 to TRBJ1-2; D is undetermined. The V gene's germline CDR1 is SGHDT and CDR2 YYEEEE. V shed 2 bases and J shed 8 bases, with 16 bases lying between them. The length of the CDR3 is 14 residues. For the CDR3, the DNA is TGTGCCAGCAGCTTCGGAAGGCAGGTTAGAGGCTACACCTTC. This translates into CASSFGRQVRGYTF.

The V call is TRBV5-4, the J call TRBJ1-2; TRBD1 matches 8 bases. The germline CDR1 and CDR2 sequences are SGHNT and YYREEE (reference sequence). This CDR3 has 14 amino acids. Trimming removed 1 base from V and 6 bases from J; junction bases left unmatched: 5. CDR3 loop: CASSLSRGRDGYTF. The CDR3 DNA follows: TGTGCCAGCAGCTTGAGCAGGGGGCGAGATGGCTACACCTTC.

This clone was observed once. The chain is built from TRBV5-4 and TRBJ2-5; possibly TRBD2 for D (5 bases). Germline V gene sequence: CDR1 SGHNT, CDR2 YYREEE (reference sequence). V was shortened by 3 bases and J by 4 bases, with 13 bases between the two germline ends. This CDR3 is built from 14 residues. CDR3 loop: CASSSRNGGETQYF. The CDR3 nucleotides read TGTGCCAGCAGCTCGCGGAACGGAGGAGAGACCCAGTACTTC.

This rearrangement joins TRBV28 to TRBJ1-6; TRBD1 aligns across 12 bases. Germline V gives CDR1 MDHEN, CDR2 SYDVKM. CDR3 length equals 16 residues. V lost 4 bases and J lost 6; bases outside the gene matches: 4. The CDR3 nucleotides are TGTGCCAGCAGTTGGGGACAGGGGGCAAGTAATTCACCCCTCCACTTT. Its translation: CASSWGQGASNSPLHF.

The table lists this clone with a few counts. The chain recombines TRBV28 with TRBJ2-7, with 7 positions matching TRBD1. Trimming took 6 bases from V and 2 from J; bases not matched to a gene: 7. The germline CDR1 and CDR2 sequences are MDHEN and SYDVKM. The CDR3 extends over 14 amino acids. DNA of the CDR3: TGTGCCAGCAGCCGAACCGGACAGGCCTACGAGCAGTACTTC. Encoded protein: CASSRTGQAYEQYF.

The gene calls are TRBV6-5 and TRBJ1-5; TRBD1 might be the D (5 bases). V lost 6 bases to trimming and J lost 1 base, with 13 bases between them. Germline loops: CDR1 MNHEY, CDR2 SVGAGI. CDR3 size: 15 residues. CDR3 sequence (DNA): TGTGCCAGCAGACAGGCGGTAGGGAGCAATCAGCCCCAGCATTTT. This codes for CASRQAVGSNQPQHF.

The V gene is TRBV5-4, the J gene TRBJ1-5; D uncertain. In germline, CDR1 is SGHNT, CDR2 YYREEE (reference sequence). V dropped 4 bases and J dropped 7 bases, with 15 bases sitting between them. The CDR3 is made up of 14 amino acids. CDR3 coding DNA: TGTGCCAGCAGCACCCAAGGAGACCCACAGCCCCAGCATTTT. This translates into CASSTQGDPQPQHF.

The rearrangement joins TRBV27 to TRBJ2-2; 10 bases align to TRBD2. The CDR3 is 18 residues long. The germline CDR1 and CDR2 sequences are MNHEY and SMNVEV (reference sequence). The V gene end was trimmed by 2 bases and the J gene end by 2 bases; junction bases not matched to a gene: 8. In nucleotides, the CDR3 is TGTGCCAGCAGTTTACTAACTAGCGGGGTTCCCAACACCGGGGAGCTGTTTTTT. Residues: CASSLLTSGVPNTGELFF.

The V and J genes are TRBV27 and TRBJ1-6; D is perhaps TRBD1 (6 bases). The V end lost 2 bases, the J end lost 10 bases, and 12 bases lay between the germline ends. CDR3 length: 14 amino acids. The germline gives CDR1 MNHEY, CDR2 SMNVEV (reference sequence). The DNA for the CDR3 is TGTGCCAGCAGTTTAGGGGGCTGGGGATCACCCCTCCACTTT. Residues: CASSLGGWGSPLHF.

This sequence joins TRBV28 and TRBJ1-2, with D unresolved. Between the trimmed V and J ends, which lost 5 bases and 9 bases, there was a span of 16 bases. CDR3 length: 13 amino acids. Germline lookup yields CDR1 MDHEN and CDR2 SYDVKM. CDR3 region: CASSPRPSVRYTF. CDR3 in DNA: TGTGCCAGCAGTCCCCGACCCAGCGTTCGCTACACCTTC.

The chain is built from TRBV20-1 and TRBJ1-1; D uncertain. Germline loops: CDR1 DFQATT, CDR2 SNEGSKA (reference sequence). This CDR3 is built from 11 residues. V lost 4 bases, J lost 6 bases, and 9 bases lay in between. The CDR3 protein is CSAKPGSEAFF. DNA for the CDR3: TGCAGTGCTAAACCGGGTTCTGAAGCTTTCTTT.

The rearrangement links TRBV30 to TRBJ1-2; 7 bases are a match to TRBD1. This CDR3 region has 13 residues. V shed 2 bases and J 4 bases; nucleotides not matched to a gene: 4. The germline CDR1 and CDR2 sequences are GTSNPN and SVGIG (reference sequence). CDR3 residues: CAWSPGQTYGYTF. The CDR3 nucleotides read TGTGCCTGGAGTCCGGGACAGACCTATGGCTACACCTTC.

V usage is TRBV18 and J usage is TRBJ1-1; D not certain. In germline, CDR1 is KGHSH, CDR2 LQKENI. The CDR3 runs 12 residues. Trimming took off 7 bases at V and 10 bases at J, with 16 bases between the two ends. The CDR3 loop reads CASFTAGSRAFF. CDR3 nucleotide sequence: TGTGCCAGCTTTACGGCGGGGAGTCGAGCTTTCTTT.